This T cell receptor beta chain was recovered during a study of vaccination effects on CD4 cells after COVID-19. The overall study: Samples came 142 and 148 days after COVID-19 diagnosis, before vaccination.

Comments on this clone: The antigen is not known.

Clones were sequenced by immunoSEQ multiplex PCR, and TCRdb holds only the in-frame ones, with some missing. The sample carries around 23,000 clones, around 75% recorded once. The CDR3 is 17 residues long. CDR1 MRHNA and CDR2 SNTAGT come from the germline V gene. Trimming took 0 bases from V and 8 from J, leaving 20 bases between them. Antigen-specific CD4+ T cells were expanded with viral peptide pools in the ViraFEST assay before sequencing. It was after more than nine days of culture that CD4+ T cells were isolated. A positive SARS-CoV-2 PCR test fell between March and December 2020. IL-2 medium supplanted half the medium on days 3 and 7.

This chain joins TRBV6-4 and TRBJ2-1, with D possibly being TRBD1 or TRBD2 (6 bases each). The clonotype comes from a human donor who had a prior SARS-CoV-2 infection. The input for sequencing was CD4+ T cells from PBMCs cultured with a peptide pool, taken before COVID-19 vaccination. Here the CDR3 DNA reads TGTGCCAGCAGTGACTCCTACACAGGGAGGTTTTCCGATGAGCAGTTCTTC. Amino acids: CASSDSYTGRFSDEQFF.